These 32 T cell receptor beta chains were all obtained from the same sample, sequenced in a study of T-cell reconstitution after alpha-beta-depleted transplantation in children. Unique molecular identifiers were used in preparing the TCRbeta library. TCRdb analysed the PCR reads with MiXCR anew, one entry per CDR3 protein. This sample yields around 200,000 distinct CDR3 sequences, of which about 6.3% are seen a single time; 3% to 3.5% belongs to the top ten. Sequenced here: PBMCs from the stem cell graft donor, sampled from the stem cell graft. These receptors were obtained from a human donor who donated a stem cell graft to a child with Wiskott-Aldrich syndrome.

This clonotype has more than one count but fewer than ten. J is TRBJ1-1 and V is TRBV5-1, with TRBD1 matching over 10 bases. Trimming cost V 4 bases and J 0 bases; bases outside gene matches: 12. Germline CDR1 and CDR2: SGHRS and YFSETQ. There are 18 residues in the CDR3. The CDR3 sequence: CASSPWDRGRWLNTEAFF. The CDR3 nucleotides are TGCGCCAGCAGCCCATGGGACAGGGGAAGGTGGTTGAACACTGAAGCTTTCTTT.

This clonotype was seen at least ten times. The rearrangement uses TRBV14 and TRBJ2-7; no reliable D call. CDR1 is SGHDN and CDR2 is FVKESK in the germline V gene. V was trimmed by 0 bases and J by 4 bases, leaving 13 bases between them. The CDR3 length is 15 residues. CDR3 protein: CASSQDSRSRYEQYF. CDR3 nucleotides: TGTGCCAGCAGCCAAGATTCACGGAGCCGGTACGAGCAGTACTTC.

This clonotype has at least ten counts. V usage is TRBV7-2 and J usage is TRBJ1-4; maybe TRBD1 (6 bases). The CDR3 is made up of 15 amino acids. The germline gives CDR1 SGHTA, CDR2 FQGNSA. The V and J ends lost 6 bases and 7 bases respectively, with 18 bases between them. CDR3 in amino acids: CASSRPTGGGEKLFF. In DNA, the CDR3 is TGTGCCAGCAGTCGACCGACAGGTGGAGGTGAAAAACTGTTTTTT.

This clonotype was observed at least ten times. CDR3 amino acids: CAIRAGETQYF. CDR3 bases: TGTGCCATCAGGGCGGGAGAGACCCAGTACTTC. This chain uses TRBV10-3 with TRBJ2-5, with D possibly matching TRBD2 (5 bases). Germline V CDR1 and CDR2: ENHRY, SYGVKD. The V and J ends lost 6 bases and 4 bases respectively, with 6 bases between them. The CDR3 extends over 11 amino acids.

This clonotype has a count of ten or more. The CDR3 nucleotides are TGCGCCAGCAGCTTGGCTGGGAACGGCTACACCTTC. Amino acids: CASSLAGNGYTF. The genes are TRBV5-1 and TRBJ1-2, with D unresolved. V lost 0 bases, J lost 8 bases, and 8 bases lay in between. Germline V gene sequence: CDR1 SGHRS, CDR2 YFSETQ. The CDR3 covers 12 residues.

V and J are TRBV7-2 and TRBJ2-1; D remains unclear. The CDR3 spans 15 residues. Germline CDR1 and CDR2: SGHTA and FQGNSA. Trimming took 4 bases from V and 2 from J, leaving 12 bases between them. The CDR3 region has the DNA TGTGCCAGCAGCTACAGCTTGGCCCCCTACAATGAGCAGTTCTTC. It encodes CASSYSLAPYNEQFF.

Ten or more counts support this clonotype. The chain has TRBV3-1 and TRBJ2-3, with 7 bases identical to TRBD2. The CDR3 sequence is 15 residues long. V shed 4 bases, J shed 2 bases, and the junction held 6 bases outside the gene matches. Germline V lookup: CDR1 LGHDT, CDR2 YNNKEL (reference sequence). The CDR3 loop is CASSLSLAATDTQYF. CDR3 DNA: TGTGCCAGCAGCCTGTCGCTAGCGGCCACAGATACGCAGTATTTT.

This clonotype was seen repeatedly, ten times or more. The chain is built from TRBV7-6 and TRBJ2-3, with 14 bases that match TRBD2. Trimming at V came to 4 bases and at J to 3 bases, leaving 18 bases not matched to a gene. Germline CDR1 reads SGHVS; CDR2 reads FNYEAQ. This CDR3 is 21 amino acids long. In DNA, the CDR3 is TGTGCCAGCAGCTACACCCCACCTTCCCCCGGGACTAGCGGGAGAACAGATACGCAGTATTTT. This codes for CASSYTPPSPGTSGRTDTQYF.

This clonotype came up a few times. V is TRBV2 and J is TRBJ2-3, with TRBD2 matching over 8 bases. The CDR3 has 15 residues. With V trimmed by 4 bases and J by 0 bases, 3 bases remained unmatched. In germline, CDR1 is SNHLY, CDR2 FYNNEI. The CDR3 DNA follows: TGTGCCAGCAGTGGGAGCGGGGGCAGCACAGATACGCAGTATTTT. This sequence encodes CASSGSGGSTDTQYF.

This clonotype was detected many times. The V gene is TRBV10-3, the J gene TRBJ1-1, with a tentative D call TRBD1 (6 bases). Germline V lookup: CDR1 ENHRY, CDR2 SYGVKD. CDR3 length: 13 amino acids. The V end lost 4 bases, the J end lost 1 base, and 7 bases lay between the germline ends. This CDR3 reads CAISVGGNTEAFF. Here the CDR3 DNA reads TGTGCCATCAGTGTAGGGGGGAACACTGAAGCTTTCTTT.

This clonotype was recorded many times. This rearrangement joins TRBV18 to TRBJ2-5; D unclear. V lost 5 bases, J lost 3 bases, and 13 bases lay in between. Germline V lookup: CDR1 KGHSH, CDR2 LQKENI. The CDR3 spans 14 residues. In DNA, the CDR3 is TGTGCCAGCTCATCAAACGACGGCAAAGAGACCCAGTACTTC. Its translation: CASSSNDGKETQYF.

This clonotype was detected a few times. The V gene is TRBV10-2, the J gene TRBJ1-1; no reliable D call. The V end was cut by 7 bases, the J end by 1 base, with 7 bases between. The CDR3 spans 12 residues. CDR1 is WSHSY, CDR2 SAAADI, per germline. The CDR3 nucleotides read TGCGCCAGCAATCATGCGAACACTGAAGCTTTCTTT. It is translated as CASNHANTEAFF.

For the CDR3, the DNA is TGTGCCTTCTGGTTGTGGGTGGGGACTCCTCCACACACCGGGGAGCTGTTTTTT. Translating it yields CAFWLWVGTPPHTGELFF. J is TRBJ2-2 and V is TRBV3-1; D perhaps matches TRBD2 (6 bases). The CDR3 extends over 18 amino acids. With 11 bases removed from V and 3 bases from J, the gap between germline ends came to 28 bases. The germline V gene encodes CDR1 LGHDT and CDR2 YNNKEL (reference sequence).

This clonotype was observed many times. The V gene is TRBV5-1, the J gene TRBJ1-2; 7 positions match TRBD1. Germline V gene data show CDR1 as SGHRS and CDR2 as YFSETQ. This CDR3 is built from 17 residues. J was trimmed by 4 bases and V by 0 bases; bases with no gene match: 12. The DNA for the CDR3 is TGCGCCAGCAGCTTGGAATACCGGACATCAGGGGGCTATGGCTACACCTTC. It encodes CASSLEYRTSGGYGYTF.

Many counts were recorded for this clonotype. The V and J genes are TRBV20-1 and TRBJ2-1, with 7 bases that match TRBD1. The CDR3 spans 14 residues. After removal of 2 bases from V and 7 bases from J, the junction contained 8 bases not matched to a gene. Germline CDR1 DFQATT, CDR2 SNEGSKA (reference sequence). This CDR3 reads CSARRGGLENEQFF. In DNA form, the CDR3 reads TGCAGTGCTAGAAGAGGGGGCTTAGAAAATGAGCAGTTCTTC.

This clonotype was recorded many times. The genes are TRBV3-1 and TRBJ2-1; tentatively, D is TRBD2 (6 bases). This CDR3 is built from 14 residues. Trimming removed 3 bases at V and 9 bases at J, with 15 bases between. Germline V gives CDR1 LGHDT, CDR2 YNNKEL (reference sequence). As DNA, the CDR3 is TGTGCCAGCAGCCAGGCGCTAGCAGCGGGTGAGCAGTTCTTC. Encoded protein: CASSQALAAGEQFF.

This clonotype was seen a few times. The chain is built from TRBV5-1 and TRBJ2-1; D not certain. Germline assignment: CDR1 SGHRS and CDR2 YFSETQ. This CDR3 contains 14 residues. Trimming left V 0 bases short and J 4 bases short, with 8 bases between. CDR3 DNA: TGCGCCAGCAGCTTGGTTGCGGTTTACAATGAGCAGTTCTTC. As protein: CASSLVAVYNEQFF.

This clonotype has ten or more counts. The CDR3 bases are TGTGCCAGCAGTGTCCCCGTGACCTACAATGAGCAGTTCTTC. It encodes CASSVPVTYNEQFF. V gene TRBV2 combines with J gene TRBJ2-1; no reliable D call. The V end lost 4 bases, the J end lost 2 bases, and 9 bases lay between the germline ends. This CDR3 comprises 14 residues. Per germline, CDR1 SNHLY and CDR2 FYNNEI.

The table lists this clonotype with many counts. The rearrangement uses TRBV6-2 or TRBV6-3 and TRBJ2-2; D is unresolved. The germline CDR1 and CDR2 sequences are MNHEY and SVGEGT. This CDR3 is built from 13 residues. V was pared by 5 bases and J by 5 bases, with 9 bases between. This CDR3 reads CASSLLPTGELFF. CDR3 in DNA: TGTGCCAGCAGTCTACTACCTACCGGGGAGCTGTTTTTT.

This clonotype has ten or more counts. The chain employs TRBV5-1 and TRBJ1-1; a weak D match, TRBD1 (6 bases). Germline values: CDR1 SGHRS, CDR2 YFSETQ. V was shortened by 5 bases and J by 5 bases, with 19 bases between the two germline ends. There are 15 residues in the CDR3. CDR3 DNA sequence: TGCGCCAGCAGGCGTACAGCGGGGGCCGCTACTGAAGCTTTCTTT. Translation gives CASRRTAGAATEAFF.

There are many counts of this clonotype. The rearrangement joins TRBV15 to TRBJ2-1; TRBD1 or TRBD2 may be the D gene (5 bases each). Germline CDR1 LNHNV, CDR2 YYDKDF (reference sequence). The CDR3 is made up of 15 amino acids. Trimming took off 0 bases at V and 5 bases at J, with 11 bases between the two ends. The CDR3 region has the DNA TGTGCCACCAGCAGAGAGACGGGGCGAGACAATGAGCAGTTCTTC. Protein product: CATSRETGRDNEQFF.

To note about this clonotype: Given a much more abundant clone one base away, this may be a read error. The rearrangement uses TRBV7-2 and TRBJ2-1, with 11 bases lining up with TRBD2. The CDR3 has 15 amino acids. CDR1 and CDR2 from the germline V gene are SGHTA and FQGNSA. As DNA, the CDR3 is TGTGCCAACAGCATGACTAGCGGGGCGTACAATGAGCAGTTCTTC. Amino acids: CANSMTSGAYNEQFF.

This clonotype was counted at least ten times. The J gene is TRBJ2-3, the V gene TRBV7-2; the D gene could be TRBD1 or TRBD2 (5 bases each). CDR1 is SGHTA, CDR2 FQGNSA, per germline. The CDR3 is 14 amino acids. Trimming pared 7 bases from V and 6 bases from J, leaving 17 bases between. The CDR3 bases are TGTGCCAGCATCGTGGGACCGCTAGACGATACGCAGTATTTT. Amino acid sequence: CASIVGPLDDTQYF.

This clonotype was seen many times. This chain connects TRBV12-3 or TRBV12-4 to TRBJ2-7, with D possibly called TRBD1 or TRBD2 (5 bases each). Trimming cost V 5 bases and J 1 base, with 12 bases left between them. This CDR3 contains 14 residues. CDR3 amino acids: CASSPGTESYEQYF. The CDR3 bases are TGTGCCAGCAGTCCGGGGACGGAATCCTACGAGCAGTACTTC.

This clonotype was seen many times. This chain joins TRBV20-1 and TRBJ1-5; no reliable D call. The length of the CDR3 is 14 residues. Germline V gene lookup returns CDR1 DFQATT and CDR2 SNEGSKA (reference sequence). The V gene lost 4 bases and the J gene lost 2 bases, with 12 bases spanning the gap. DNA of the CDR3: TGCAGTGCTACTAGGGCGTTTGGCAATCAGCCCCAGCATTTT. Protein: CSATRAFGNQPQHF.

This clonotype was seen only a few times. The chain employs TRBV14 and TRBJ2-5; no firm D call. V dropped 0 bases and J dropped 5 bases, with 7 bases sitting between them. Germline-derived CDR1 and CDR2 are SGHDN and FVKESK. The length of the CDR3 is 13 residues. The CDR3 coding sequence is TGTGCCAGCAGCCAAGAGGTGTTGGAGACCCAGTACTTC. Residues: CASSQEVLETQYF.

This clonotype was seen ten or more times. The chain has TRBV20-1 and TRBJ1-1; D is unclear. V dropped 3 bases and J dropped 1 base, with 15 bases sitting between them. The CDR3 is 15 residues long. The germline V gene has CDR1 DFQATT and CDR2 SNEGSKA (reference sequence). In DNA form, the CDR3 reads TGCAGTGCTAGCCCTTACAGTCAGGCGAACACTGAAGCTTTCTTT. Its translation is CSASPYSQANTEAFF.

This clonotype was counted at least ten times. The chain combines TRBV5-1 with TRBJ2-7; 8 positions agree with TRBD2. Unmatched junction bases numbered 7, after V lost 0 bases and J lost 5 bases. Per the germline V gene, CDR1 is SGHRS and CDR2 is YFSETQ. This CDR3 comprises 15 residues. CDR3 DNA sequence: TGCGCCAGCAGCTTGGGCAGCGGGAGTGTGAACGAGCAGTACTTC. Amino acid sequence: CASSLGSGSVNEQYF.

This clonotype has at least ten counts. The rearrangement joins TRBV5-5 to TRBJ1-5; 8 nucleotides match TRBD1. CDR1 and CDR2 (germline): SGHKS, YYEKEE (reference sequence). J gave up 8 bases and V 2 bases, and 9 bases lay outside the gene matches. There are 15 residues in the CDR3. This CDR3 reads CASSFTTGDFEPQHF. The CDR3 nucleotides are TGTGCCAGCAGCTTTACGACAGGGGACTTCGAGCCCCAGCATTTT.

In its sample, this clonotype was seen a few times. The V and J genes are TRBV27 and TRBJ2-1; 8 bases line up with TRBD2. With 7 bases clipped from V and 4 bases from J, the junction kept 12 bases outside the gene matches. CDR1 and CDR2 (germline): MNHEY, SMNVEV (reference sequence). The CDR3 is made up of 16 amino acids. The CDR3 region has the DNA TGTGCCAGCATTCCCATTTATCGCGGGGGGTACAATGAGCAGTTCTTC. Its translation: CASIPIYRGGYNEQFF.

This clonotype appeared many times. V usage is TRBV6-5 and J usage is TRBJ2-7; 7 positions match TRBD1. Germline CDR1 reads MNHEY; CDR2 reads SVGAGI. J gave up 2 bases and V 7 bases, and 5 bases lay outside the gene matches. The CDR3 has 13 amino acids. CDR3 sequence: CASIPQGAYEQYF. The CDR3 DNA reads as TGTGCCAGCATTCCTCAGGGGGCCTACGAGCAGTACTTC.

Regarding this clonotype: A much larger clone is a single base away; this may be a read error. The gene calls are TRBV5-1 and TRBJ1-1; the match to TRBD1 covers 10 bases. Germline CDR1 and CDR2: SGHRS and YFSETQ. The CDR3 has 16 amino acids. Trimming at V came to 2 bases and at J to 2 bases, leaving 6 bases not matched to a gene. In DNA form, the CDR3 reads TGCGCCAGCAGCTTAGGGACAGGGGTCGTAAACACTGAAGCTTTCTTT. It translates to CASSLGTGVVNTEAFF.